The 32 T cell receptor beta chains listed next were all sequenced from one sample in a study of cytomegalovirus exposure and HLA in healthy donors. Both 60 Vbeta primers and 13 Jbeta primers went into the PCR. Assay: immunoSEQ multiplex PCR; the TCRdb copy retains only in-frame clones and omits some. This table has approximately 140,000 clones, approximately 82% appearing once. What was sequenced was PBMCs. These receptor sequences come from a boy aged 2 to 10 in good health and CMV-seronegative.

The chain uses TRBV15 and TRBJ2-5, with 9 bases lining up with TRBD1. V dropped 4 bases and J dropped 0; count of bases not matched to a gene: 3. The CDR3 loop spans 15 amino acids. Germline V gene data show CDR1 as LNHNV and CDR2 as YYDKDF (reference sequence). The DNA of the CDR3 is TGTGCCACCAGCAAGGGACAGGGCGACCAAGAGACCCAGTACTTC. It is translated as CATSKGQGDQETQYF.

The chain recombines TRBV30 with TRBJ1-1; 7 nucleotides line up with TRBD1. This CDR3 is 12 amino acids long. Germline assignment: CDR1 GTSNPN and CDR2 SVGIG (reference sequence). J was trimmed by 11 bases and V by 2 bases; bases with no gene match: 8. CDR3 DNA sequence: TGTGCCTGGAGTCCCCGACAGGGAATGGCTTTCTTT. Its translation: CAWSPRQGMAFF.

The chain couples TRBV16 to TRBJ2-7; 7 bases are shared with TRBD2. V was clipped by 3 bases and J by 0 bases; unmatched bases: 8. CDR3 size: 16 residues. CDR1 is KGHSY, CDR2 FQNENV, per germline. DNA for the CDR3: TGTGCCAGCAGCCATACTACTAGCGCCCGCTCCTACGAGCAGTACTTC. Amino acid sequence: CASSHTTSARSYEQYF.

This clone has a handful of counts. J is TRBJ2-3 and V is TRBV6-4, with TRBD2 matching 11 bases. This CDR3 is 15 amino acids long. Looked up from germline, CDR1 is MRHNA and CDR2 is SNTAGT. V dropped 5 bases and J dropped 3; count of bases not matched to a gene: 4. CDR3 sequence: CASSTIAGGTDTQYF. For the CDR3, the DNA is TGTGCCAGCAGTACCATAGCGGGAGGGACAGATACGCAGTATTTT.

The CDR3 region is CASSISLPAKNIQYF. CDR3 nucleotide sequence: TGTGCCAGTAGTATTTCCCTCCCAGCCAAAAACATTCAGTACTTC. The chain joins TRBV19 to TRBJ2-4; D is undetermined. Trimming took off 3 bases at V and 0 bases at J, with 9 bases between the two ends. CDR1 LNHDA and CDR2 SQIVND come from the germline V gene (reference sequence). There are 15 residues in the CDR3.

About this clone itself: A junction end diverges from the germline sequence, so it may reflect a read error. CDR3 amino acids: CASSIIAGSTDTRYF. CDR3 bases: TGTGCCAGCTCCATAATAGCGGGAAGCACAGATACGCGGTATTTT. The chain recombines TRBV6-4 with TRBJ2-3; TRBD2 matches 8 bases. The CDR3 has 15 amino acids. Germline CDR1 MRHNA, CDR2 SNTAGT.

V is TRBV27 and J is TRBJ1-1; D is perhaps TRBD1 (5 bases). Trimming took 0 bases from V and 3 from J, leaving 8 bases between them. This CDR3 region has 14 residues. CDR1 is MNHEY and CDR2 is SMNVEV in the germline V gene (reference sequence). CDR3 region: CASSLSRDHTEAFF. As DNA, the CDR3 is TGTGCCAGCAGTTTATCCAGGGATCACACTGAAGCTTTCTTT.

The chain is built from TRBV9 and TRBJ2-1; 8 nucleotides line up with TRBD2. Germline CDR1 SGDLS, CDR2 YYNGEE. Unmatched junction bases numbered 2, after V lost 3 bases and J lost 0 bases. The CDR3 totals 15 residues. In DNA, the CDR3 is TGTGCCAGCAGCGCCGGGACTAGCTCCTACAATGAGCAGTTCTTC. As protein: CASSAGTSSYNEQFF.

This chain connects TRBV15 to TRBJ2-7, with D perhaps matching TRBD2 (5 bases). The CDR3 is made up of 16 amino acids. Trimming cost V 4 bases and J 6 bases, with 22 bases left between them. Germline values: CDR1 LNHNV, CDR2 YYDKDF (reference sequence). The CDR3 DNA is TGTGCCACCAGCACATACTTCAGCCGGGGTCTTAGCGAGCAGTACTTC. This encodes CATSTYFSRGLSEQYF. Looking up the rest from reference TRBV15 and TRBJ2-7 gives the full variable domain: DAMVIQNPRYQVTQFGKPVTLSCSQTLNHNVMYWYQQKSSQAPKLLFHYYDKDFNNEADTPDNFQSRRPNTSFCFLDIRSPGLGDTAMYLCATSTYFSRGLSEQYFGPGTRLTVT.

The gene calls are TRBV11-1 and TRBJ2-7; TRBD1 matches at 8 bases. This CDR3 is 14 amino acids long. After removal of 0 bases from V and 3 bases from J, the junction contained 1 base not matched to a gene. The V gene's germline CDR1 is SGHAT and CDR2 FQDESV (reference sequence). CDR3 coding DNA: TGTGCCAGCAGCTTAGCCGGACAGGGCTACGAGCAGTACTTC. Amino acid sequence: CASSLAGQGYEQYF.

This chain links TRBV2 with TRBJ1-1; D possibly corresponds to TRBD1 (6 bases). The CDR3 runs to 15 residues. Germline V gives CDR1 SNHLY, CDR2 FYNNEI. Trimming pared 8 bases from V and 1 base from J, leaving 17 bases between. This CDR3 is CASRLTGLENTEAFF. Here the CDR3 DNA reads TGTGCCAGCCGCCTGACAGGTTTAGAGAACACTGAAGCTTTCTTT. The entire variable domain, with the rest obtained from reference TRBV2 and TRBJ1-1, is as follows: EPEVTQTPSHQVTQMGQEVILRCVPISNHLYFYWYRQILGQKVEFLVSFYNNEISEKSEIFDDQFSVERPDGSNFTLKIRSTKLEDSAMYFCASRLTGLENTEAFFGQGTRLTVV.

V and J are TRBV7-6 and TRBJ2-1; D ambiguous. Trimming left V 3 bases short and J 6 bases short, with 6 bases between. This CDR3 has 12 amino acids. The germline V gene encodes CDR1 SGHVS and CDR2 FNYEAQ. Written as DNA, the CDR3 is TGTGCCAGCAGCTTTAGAGGCAATGAGCAGTTCTTC. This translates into CASSFRGNEQFF.

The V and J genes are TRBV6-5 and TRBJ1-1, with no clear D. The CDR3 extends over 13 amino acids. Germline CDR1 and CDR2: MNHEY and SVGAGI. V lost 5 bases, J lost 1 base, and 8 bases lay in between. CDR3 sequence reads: CASSEAENTEAFF. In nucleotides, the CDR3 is TGTGCCAGCAGTGAAGCGGAGAACACTGAAGCTTTCTTT.

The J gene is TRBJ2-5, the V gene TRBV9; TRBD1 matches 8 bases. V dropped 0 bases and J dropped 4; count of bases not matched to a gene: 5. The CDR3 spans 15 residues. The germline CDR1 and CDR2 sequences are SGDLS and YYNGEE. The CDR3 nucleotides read TGTGCCAGCAGCGTAGGTGGGACAGGAAGAGAGACCCAGTACTTC. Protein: CASSVGGTGRETQYF. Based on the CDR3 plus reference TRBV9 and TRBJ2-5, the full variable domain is DSGVTQTPKHLITATGQRVTLRCSPRSGDLSVYWYQQSLDQGLQFLIQYYNGEERAKGNILERFSAQQFPDLHSELNLSSLELGDSALYFCASSVGGTGRETQYFGPGTRLLVL.

Here the CDR3 DNA reads TGTGCCACCAGGGGGGGGCAAGAGACCCAGTACTTC. As protein: CATRGGQETQYF. This sequence joins TRBV15 and TRBJ2-5; 7 bases agree with TRBD2. This CDR3 region has 12 residues. V was pared by 6 bases and J by 2 bases, with 0 bases of the junction left unmatched. CDR1 is LNHNV and CDR2 is YYDKDF in the germline V gene (reference sequence).

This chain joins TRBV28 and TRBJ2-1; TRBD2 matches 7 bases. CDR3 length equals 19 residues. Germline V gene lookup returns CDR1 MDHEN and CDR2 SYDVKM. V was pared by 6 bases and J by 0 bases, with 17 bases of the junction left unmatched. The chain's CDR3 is CASRGRAFGRESSYNEQFF. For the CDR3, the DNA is TGTGCCAGCAGGGGTCGGGCCTTTGGGCGGGAGAGCTCCTACAATGAGCAGTTCTTC.

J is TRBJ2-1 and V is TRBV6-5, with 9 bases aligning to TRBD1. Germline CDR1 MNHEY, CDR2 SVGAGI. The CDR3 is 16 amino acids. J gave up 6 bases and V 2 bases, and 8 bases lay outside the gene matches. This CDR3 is CASSYPPGQGSNEQFF. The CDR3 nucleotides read TGTGCCAGCAGTTACCCACCGGGACAGGGAAGCAATGAGCAGTTCTTC.

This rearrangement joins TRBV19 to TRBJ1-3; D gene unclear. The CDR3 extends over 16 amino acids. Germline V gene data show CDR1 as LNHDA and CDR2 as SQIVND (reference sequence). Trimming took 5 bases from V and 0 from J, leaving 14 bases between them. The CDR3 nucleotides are TGTGCCAGTAGTGATTACAGCGGTTACTCTGGAAACACCATATATTTT. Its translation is CASSDYSGYSGNTIYF.

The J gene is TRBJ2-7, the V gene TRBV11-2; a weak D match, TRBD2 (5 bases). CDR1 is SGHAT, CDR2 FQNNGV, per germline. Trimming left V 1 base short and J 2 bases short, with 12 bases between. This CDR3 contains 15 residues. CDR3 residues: CASSLGEGLTYEQYF. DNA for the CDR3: TGTGCCAGCAGCTTAGGAGAGGGCCTAACCTACGAGCAGTACTTC. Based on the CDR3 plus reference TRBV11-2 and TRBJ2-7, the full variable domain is EAGVAQSPRYKIIEKRQSVAFWCNPISGHATLYWYQQILGQGPKLLIQFQNNGVVDDSQLPKDRFSAERLKGVDSTLKIQPAKLEDSAVYLCASSLGEGLTYEQYFGPGTRLTVT.

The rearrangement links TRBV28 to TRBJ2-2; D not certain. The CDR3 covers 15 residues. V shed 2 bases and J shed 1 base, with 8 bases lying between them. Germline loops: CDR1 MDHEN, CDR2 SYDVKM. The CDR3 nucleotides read TGTGCCAGCAGTTTACAGCGCGGGAACACCGGGGAGCTGTTTTTT. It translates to CASSLQRGNTGELFF.

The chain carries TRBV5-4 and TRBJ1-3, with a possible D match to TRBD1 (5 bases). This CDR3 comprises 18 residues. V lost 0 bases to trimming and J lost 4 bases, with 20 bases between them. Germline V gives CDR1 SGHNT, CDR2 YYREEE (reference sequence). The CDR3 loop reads CASSLGRGLPLSGNTIYF. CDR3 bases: TGTGCCAGCAGCTTGGGGAGGGGACTACCTCTCTCGGGAAACACCATATATTTT.

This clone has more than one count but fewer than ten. The CDR3 reads CASTRRGSETQYF. The CDR3 DNA reads as TGTGCCAGCACCCGGCGGGGGTCGGAGACCCAGTACTTC. This chain joins TRBV27 and TRBJ2-5; 7 nucleotides line up with TRBD2. CDR3 size: 13 residues. With V trimmed by 7 bases and J by 5 bases, 7 bases remained unmatched. Germline V gene sequence: CDR1 MNHEY, CDR2 SMNVEV (reference sequence).

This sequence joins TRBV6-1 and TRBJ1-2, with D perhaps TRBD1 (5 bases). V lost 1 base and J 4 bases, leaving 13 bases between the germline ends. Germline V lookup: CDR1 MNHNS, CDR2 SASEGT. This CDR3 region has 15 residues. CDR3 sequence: CASSEEDSSPYGYTF. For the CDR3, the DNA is TGTGCCAGCAGTGAAGAAGACAGCTCACCCTATGGCTACACCTTC.

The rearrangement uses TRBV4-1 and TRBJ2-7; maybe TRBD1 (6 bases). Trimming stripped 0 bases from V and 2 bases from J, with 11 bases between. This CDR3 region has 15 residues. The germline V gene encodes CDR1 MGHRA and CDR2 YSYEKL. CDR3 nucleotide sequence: TGCGCCAGCAGCCAAGATGTTGACAGGCCCTACGAGCAGTACGTC. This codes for CASSQDVDRPYEQYV.

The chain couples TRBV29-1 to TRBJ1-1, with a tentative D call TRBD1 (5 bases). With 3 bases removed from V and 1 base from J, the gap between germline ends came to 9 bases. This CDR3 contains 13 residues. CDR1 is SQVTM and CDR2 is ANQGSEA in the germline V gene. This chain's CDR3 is CSVDQGANTEAFF. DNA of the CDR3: TGCAGCGTTGACCAGGGCGCGAACACTGAAGCTTTCTTT. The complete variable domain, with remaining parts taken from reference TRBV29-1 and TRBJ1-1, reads SAVISQKPSRDICQRGTSLTIQCQVDSQVTMMFWYRQQPGQSLTLIATANQGSEATYESGFVIDKFPISRPNLTFSTLTVSNMSPEDSSIYLCSVDQGANTEAFFGQGTRLTVV.

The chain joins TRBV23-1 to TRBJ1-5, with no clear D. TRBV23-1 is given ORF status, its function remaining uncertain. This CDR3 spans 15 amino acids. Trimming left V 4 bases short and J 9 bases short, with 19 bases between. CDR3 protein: CASSRPGQAVGPQHF. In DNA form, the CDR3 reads TGCGCCAGCAGTCGACCCGGCCAGGCTGTGGGGCCCCAGCATTTT.

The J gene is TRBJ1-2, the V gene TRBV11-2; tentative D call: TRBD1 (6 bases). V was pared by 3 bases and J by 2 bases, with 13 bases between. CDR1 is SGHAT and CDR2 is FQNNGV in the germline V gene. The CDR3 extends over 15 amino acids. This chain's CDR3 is CASSLPGGRNYGYTF. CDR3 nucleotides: TGTGCCAGCAGCTTGCCGGGGGGGCGAAACTATGGCTACACCTTC.

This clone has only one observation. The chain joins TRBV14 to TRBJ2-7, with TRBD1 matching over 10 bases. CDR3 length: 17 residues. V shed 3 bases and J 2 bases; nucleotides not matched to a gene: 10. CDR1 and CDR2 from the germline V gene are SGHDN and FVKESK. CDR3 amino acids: CASSHPGTGEGTYEQYF. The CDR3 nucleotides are TGTGCCAGCAGCCACCCAGGGACAGGGGAAGGAACCTACGAGCAGTACTTC.

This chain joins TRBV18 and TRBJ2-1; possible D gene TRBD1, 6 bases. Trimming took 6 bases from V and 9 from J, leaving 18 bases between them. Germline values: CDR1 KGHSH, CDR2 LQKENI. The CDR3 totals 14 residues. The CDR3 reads CASSPYREFIEQFF. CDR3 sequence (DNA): TGTGCCAGCTCCCCCTACAGGGAGTTTATTGAGCAGTTCTTC.

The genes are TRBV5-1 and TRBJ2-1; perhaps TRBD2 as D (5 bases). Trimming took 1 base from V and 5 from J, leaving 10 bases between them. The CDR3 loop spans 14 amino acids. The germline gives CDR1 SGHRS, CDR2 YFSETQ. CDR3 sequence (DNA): TGCGCCAGCAGCTTGACGGCGGAGGACAATGAGCAGTTCTTC. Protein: CASSLTAEDNEQFF.

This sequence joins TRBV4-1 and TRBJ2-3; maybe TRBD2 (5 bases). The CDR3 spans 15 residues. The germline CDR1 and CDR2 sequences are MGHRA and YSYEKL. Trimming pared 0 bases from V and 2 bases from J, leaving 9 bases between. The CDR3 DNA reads TGCGCCAGCAGCCAAGAGGGGAGACCCACAGATACGCAGTATTTT. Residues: CASSQEGRPTDTQYF.

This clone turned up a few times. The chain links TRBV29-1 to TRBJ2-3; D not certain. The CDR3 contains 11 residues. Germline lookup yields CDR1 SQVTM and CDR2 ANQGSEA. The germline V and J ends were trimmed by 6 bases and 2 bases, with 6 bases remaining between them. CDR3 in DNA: TGCAGCGTCCGCGCCACAGATACGCAGTATTTT. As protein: CSVRATDTQYF.